Listed below are T cell receptor beta chains from one sample, sequenced in a study of STAT3 mutations in large granular lymphocyte leukemia. Some clones are missing from TCRdb's copy, which holds only in-frame ones; the method was immunoSEQ multiplex PCR. The top ten clones hold approximately 0.43% of a sample with 40,000 to 50,000 clones, around 80% of them seen once. The sample comprised PBMCs. These TCRs come from a human donor with T large granular lymphocyte leukemia. Some clones in this sample may be carry-over from other donors' samples. The CDR3 runs from the conserved cysteine through the conserved F or W. The D gene is left open where the match is weak. Clone size is stated in some rows and not others, as once, few, many or a class when expanded.

TRBD2,TRBJ2-3,-,TRBV7-2,CASSLVRTSGVKSTDTQYF,TGTGCCAGCAGCTTAGTCAGAACTAGCGGGGTGAAAAGCACAGATACGCAGTATTTT
-,TRBJ1-6,once,TRBV2,CASSEWGNRNNSPLHF,TGTGCCAGCAGTGAATGGGGGAACAGGAATAATTCACCCCTCCACTTT
-,TRBJ1-6,-,TRBV25-1,CASSPINAGSSYNSPLHF,TGTGCCAGCAGTCCCATTAATGCAGGAAGCTCCTATAATTCACCCCTCCACTTT
-,TRBJ2-7,-,TRBV30,CAGRGSATPNEEQYF,TGTGCCGGCCGGGGCAGTGCGACTCCTAATGAGGAGCAGTACTTC
-,TRBJ1-3,few,TRBV5-8,CASSLEGTPRNTIYF,TGTGCCAGCAGCCTGGAGGGGACCCCGAGAAACACCATATATTTT
-,TRBJ1-4,-,TRBV21-1,CASSTSLRLAEKLFF,TGTGCCAGCAGCACAAGTCTTAGGTTAGCCGAAAAACTGTTTTTT
TRBD1,TRBJ2-2,-,TRBV10-3,CAISGQGATTGELFF,TGTGCCATCAGTGGACAGGGGGCGACCACCGGGGAGCTGTTTTTT
TRBD1,TRBJ1-6,-,TRBV4-1,CASSQMDRDNSPLHF,TGCGCCAGCAGCCAAATGGACAGGGATAATTCACCCCTCCACTTT
-,TRBJ1-6,-,TRBV27,CASSLRPHAGVVTYNSPLHF,TGTGCCAGCAGTTTACGCCCCCATGCCGGGGTTGTCACCTATAATTCACCCCTCCACTTT
-,TRBJ1-5,-,TRBV10-2,CASSHTTGISNQPQHF,TGCGCCAGCAGTCATACAACAGGGATAAGCAATCAGCCCCAGCATTTT
TRBD2,TRBJ2-3,once,TRBV11-3,CASSLLGLAGGPDTQYF,TGTGCCAGCAGCTTATTGGGCCTAGCGGGGGGGCCAGATACGCAGTATTTT
-,TRBJ2-2,-,TRBV5-4,CASSLAETGELFF,TGTGCCAGCAGCTTGGCCGAGACCGGGGAGCTGTTTTTT
-,TRBJ1-1,-,TRBV5-1,CASSLDTEAFF,TGCGCCAGCAGCTTGGACACTGAAGCTTTCTTT
-,TRBJ2-2,-,TRBV6-4,CASSDSFFHTNTGELFF,TGTGCCAGCAGTGACTCGTTCTTCCATACGAACACCGGGGAGCTGTTTTTT
-,TRBJ2-7,-,TRBV4-2,CASSHTLKGQRYESYEQYF,TGTGCCAGCAGCCACACGTTAAAAGGACAGCGATACGAATCCTACGAGCAGTACTTC
-,TRBJ2-7,-,TRBV7-8,CASSPGRTYEQYF,TGTGCCAGCAGCCCCGGCAGAACCTACGAGCAGTACTTC
-,TRBJ2-3,-,TRBV5-1,CASSPKAFYTDTQYF,TGCGCCAGCAGCCCGAAGGCCTTTTACACAGATACGCAGTATTTT
-,TRBJ2-1,few,TRBV15,CATSRDVGLGYNEQFF,TGTGCCACCAGCAGAGATGTTGGGCTAGGATACAATGAGCAGTTCTTC
TRBD1,TRBJ1-1,-,TRBV6-6,CASSYSQGDTEAFF,TGTGCCAGCAGTTATTCCCAGGGGGACACTGAAGCTTTCTTT
-,TRBJ1-1,-,TRBV4-1,CASSNLNTEAFF,TGCGCCAGCTCGAACCTGAACACTGAAGCTTTCTTT
-,TRBJ2-1,-,TRBV5-4,CASSPRNRVNYNEQFF,TGTGCCAGCAGCCCTAGGAACCGGGTAAACTACAATGAGCAGTTCTTC
-,TRBJ2-1,-,TRBV19,CASSIFARTTHNEQFF,TGTGCCAGTAGTATATTCGCCCGGACTACACACAATGAGCAGTTCTTC
-,TRBJ1-1,-,TRBV7-2,CASSPPNGFWTMNTEAFF,TGTGCCAGCAGCCCCCCCAACGGGTTCTGGACAATGAACACTGAAGCTTTCTTT
TRBD2,TRBJ2-7,-,TRBV7-2,CASSLLAGGPYEQYF,TGTGCCAGCAGCCTCCTAGCGGGGGGACCTTACGAGCAGTACTTC
TRBD2,TRBJ2-2,-,TRBV11-3,CASSTSGGASGELFF,TGTGCCAGCAGCACTAGCGGGGGGGCGTCCGGGGAGCTGTTTTTT